A selection of T cell receptor beta chains follows, all from one sample in a study of T cells after posttransplantation cyclophosphamide. Clones were read by immunoSEQ multiplex PCR, and TCRdb kept only the in-frame ones, dropping some. The sample lists around 66,000 clones, over 85% occurring once. Sequencing input: PBMCs. The receptor set was obtained from a young woman in good health and a related stem cell transplant donor. Each CDR3 is given with its conserved first and last residue. Fields, in order: V gene, clone size, D gene, J gene, CDR3 DNA, CDR3 protein. The D gene is left open where the match is weak. Some rows have no size entry. The others give once, few or many, or a class for an expanded clone.

V gene: TRBV11-1
clone size: NA
D gene: NA
J gene: TRBJ1-6
CDR3 DNA: TGTGCCAGCAGCTTAGGAGTAAATTCACCCCTCCACTTT
CDR3 protein: CASSLGVNSPLHF

V gene: TRBV2
clone size: NA
D gene: NA
J gene: TRBJ1-5
CDR3 DNA: TGTGCCAGCAGGAAGAACGGAGGCAATCAGCCCCAGCATTTT
CDR3 protein: CASRKNGGNQPQHF

V gene: TRBV11-3
clone size: once
D gene: TRBD2
J gene: TRBJ2-7
CDR3 DNA: TGTGCCAGCAGCCCCGGGATAGCGGGGGCCTCCTACGAGCAGTACTTC
CDR3 protein: CASSPGIAGASYEQYF

V gene: TRBV7-2
clone size: NA
D gene: NA
J gene: TRBJ1-6
CDR3 DNA: TGTGCCAGCACCAAATCGAATTCACCCCTCCACTTT
CDR3 protein: CASTKSNSPLHF

V gene: TRBV15
clone size: NA
D gene: NA
J gene: TRBJ2-7
CDR3 DNA: TGTGCCACCTCCGGCTCGGGGTCACACTACGAGCAGTACTTC
CDR3 protein: CATSGSGSHYEQYF

V gene: TRBV11-1
clone size: few
D gene: NA
J gene: TRBJ1-5
CDR3 DNA: TGTGCCAGCAGCTTAGGTAGGGGCAGCAATCAGCCCCAGCATTTT
CDR3 protein: CASSLGRGSNQPQHF

V gene: TRBV19
clone size: NA
D gene: TRBD1
J gene: TRBJ1-2
CDR3 DNA: TGTGCCAGTCGAACAGGGGGGTATGGCTACACCTTC
CDR3 protein: CASRTGGYGYTF

V gene: TRBV30
clone size: NA
D gene: NA
J gene: TRBJ2-4
CDR3 DNA: TGTGCCTGGAGCGCGGACAGAGCCAAAAACATTCAGTACTTC
CDR3 protein: CAWSADRAKNIQYF

V gene: TRBV10-1
clone size: NA
D gene: NA
J gene: TRBJ2-2
CDR3 DNA: TGCGCCAGCAGTCAGACAGACCCGAACACCGGGGAGCTGTTTTTT
CDR3 protein: CASSQTDPNTGELFF

V gene: TRBV23-1
clone size: NA
D gene: NA
J gene: TRBJ1-5
CDR3 DNA: TGCGCCAGCAGTCTTAGTCCAGGGGCGCTTCAGCCCCAGCATTTT
CDR3 protein: CASSLSPGALQPQHF

V gene: TRBV2
clone size: NA
D gene: TRBD2
J gene: TRBJ2-5
CDR3 DNA: TGTGCCAGCAGCCCAACCCGAGCGGGGGGAAAAGAGACCCAGTACTTC
CDR3 protein: CASSPTRAGGKETQYF

V gene: TRBV4-3
clone size: NA
D gene: NA
J gene: TRBJ1-2
CDR3 DNA: TGCGCCAGCAGCCAAGGGGGGGGCAGGGAGAGCTATGGCTACACCTTC
CDR3 protein: CASSQGGGRESYGYTF

V gene: TRBV30
clone size: NA
D gene: TRBD1
J gene: TRBJ1-1
CDR3 DNA: TGTGCCTTGAGGGGACAGGGATATATGGGGACTGAAGCTTTCTTT
CDR3 protein: CALRGQGYMGTEAFF

V gene: TRBV14
clone size: NA
D gene: TRBD2
J gene: TRBJ2-5
CDR3 DNA: TGTGCCAGCAGCGCACACGGCGGGGGATCCCTAGAGACCCAGTACTTC
CDR3 protein: CASSAHGGGSLETQYF

V gene: TRBV19
clone size: NA
D gene: NA
J gene: TRBJ2-7
CDR3 DNA: TGTGCCAGTAGTAGGGGAAGCTCCTACGAGCAGTACTTC
CDR3 protein: CASSRGSSYEQYF